The 14 T cell receptor beta chains in this list originate from one sample, sequenced in a study of shared clonotypes between healthy human individuals. Here immunoSEQ multiplex PCR was the method, and the copy in TCRdb shows in-frame clones only, minus some. The sample lists about 530,000 clones, about 79% seen once, with around 13% in the top ten. The sample was PBMCs. These receptors were obtained from a woman in her thirties or forties in good health. Some clones in this sample may be carry-over from other donors' samples.

The chain combines TRBV4-2 with TRBJ1-5; D is undetermined. Trimming cost V 0 bases and J 6 bases, with 6 bases left between them. In germline, CDR1 is LGHNA, CDR2 YNFKEQ. CDR3 length: 13 amino acids. The CDR3 nucleotides are TGTGCCAGCAGCCAAGATTGGCGTCAGCCCCAGCATTTT. It specifies CASSQDWRQPQHF.

The V gene is TRBV6-5, the J gene TRBJ2-1; D not resolved. The germline CDR1 and CDR2 sequences are MNHEY and SVGAGI. This CDR3 has 11 amino acids. Trimming stripped 7 bases from V and 11 bases from J, with 12 bases between. The CDR3 here is CASTLGPKQFF. DNA of the CDR3: TGTGCCAGCACCCTCGGACCCAAGCAGTTCTTC.

DNA of the CDR3: TGTGCCAGCAGTAAGGCTAGCGGGATGGGATACAATGAGCAGTTCTTC. This translates into CASSKASGMGYNEQFF. The V and J genes are TRBV2 and TRBJ2-1, with TRBD2 matching over 9 bases. From germline, CDR1 is SNHLY and CDR2 FYNNEI. This CDR3 region has 16 residues. The J segment lost 4 bases and the V segment lost 5 bases, leaving 9 bases of the junction unmatched.

V usage is TRBV5-1 and J usage is TRBJ1-4; D is possibly TRBD1 (6 bases). The V end was cut by 4 bases, the J end by 7 bases, with 14 bases between. The CDR3 has 14 residues. Germline V CDR1 and CDR2: SGHRS, YFSETQ. CDR3 sequence reads: CASSPGVDGEKLFF. DNA for the CDR3: TGCGCCAGCAGCCCAGGGGTGGACGGTGAAAAACTGTTTTTT.

The table lists this clone with a few counts. The rearrangement links TRBV7-9 to TRBJ1-1; weak D call: TRBD1 (5 bases). CDR1 and CDR2 from the germline V gene are SEHNR and FQNEAQ (reference sequence). CDR3 length: 13 amino acids. Trimming cost V 3 bases and J 10 bases, with 15 bases left between them. As DNA, the CDR3 is TGTGCCAGCAGCTTGATGGGCAGGGAGTCAGCTTTCTTT. Encoded protein: CASSLMGRESAFF.

The chain links TRBV28 to TRBJ2-4, with 7 bases identical to TRBD1. Germline V gives CDR1 MDHEN, CDR2 SYDVKM. Trimming at V came to 4 bases and at J to 0 bases, leaving 6 bases not matched to a gene. The length of the CDR3 is 16 residues. The CDR3 spells CASSSLDRLAKNIQYF. CDR3 coding DNA: TGTGCCAGCAGTTCGCTGGACAGGCTAGCCAAAAACATTCAGTACTTC.

The gene calls are TRBV19 and TRBJ1-2, with D unclear. V was cut by 5 bases and J by 3 bases, with 10 bases left in between. Germline CDR1 is LNHDA and CDR2 is SQIVND (reference sequence). This CDR3 has 13 residues. This CDR3 reads CASSEGGYYGYTF. Written as DNA, the CDR3 is TGTGCCAGTAGTGAAGGTGGATACTATGGCTACACCTTC.

This chain uses TRBV5-1 with TRBJ1-1; 8 bases line up with TRBD1. CDR3 length: 15 residues. From germline, CDR1 is SGHRS and CDR2 YFSETQ. The trim removed 2 bases at V and 1 base at J, leaving 4 bases unmatched. CDR3 amino acids: CASSFLTGENTEAFF. The CDR3 DNA reads TGCGCCAGCAGCTTCCTGACAGGGGAGAACACTGAAGCTTTCTTT.

The chain joins TRBV10-3 to TRBJ1-4; D is unclear. Deletions cut 4 bases from V and 12 bases from J, with 12 bases between. Per germline, CDR1 ENHRY and CDR2 SYGVKD. This CDR3 region has 12 residues. CDR3 coding DNA: TGTGCCATCAGTGGTGAGGCGAAGGAACTGTTTTTT. Protein sequence: CAISGEAKELFF.

The V call is TRBV29-1, the J call TRBJ1-2; no clear D gene. V was shortened by 0 bases and J by 2 bases, with 4 bases between the two germline ends. Germline loops: CDR1 SQVTM, CDR2 ANQGSEA. This CDR3 contains 12 residues. CDR3 nucleotide sequence: TGCAGCGTTGAAGAGAACAACTATGGCTACACCTTC. Protein sequence: CSVEENNYGYTF.

This chain joins TRBV9 and TRBJ1-1, with D possibly being TRBD1 (5 bases). V shed 5 bases and J shed 0 bases, with 11 bases lying between them. The length of the CDR3 is 14 residues. Germline V gene lookup returns CDR1 SGDLS and CDR2 YYNGEE. CDR3 loop: CASRERDLNTEAFF. CDR3 DNA sequence: TGTGCCAGCAGAGAGAGGGACTTGAACACTGAAGCTTTCTTT.

The chain has TRBV5-4 and TRBJ2-5, with a weak D call TRBD2 (5 bases). In germline, CDR1 is SGHNT, CDR2 YYREEE (reference sequence). V dropped 5 bases and J dropped 5 bases, with 19 bases sitting between them. The CDR3 loop spans 15 amino acids. The CDR3 DNA is TGTGCCAGCAGTGCATATGGTGGGAGTGGGGAGACCCAGTACTTC. Its translation: CASSAYGGSGETQYF.

This chain connects TRBV7-9 to TRBJ2-3; 9 bases agree with TRBD2. The CDR3 has 16 amino acids. The germline gives CDR1 SEHNR, CDR2 FQNEAQ (reference sequence). V trimming: 1 base; J trimming: 0 bases; junction bases outside the gene matches: 2. In DNA, the CDR3 is TGTGCCAGCAGCTTAGGGCTAGCGGGAAGCACAGATACGCAGTATTTT. Encoded protein: CASSLGLAGSTDTQYF.

The chain joins TRBV27 to TRBJ2-7; 8 bases match TRBD1. V lost 2 bases, J lost 6 bases, and 6 bases stayed unmatched. CDR3 size: 14 residues. From germline, CDR1 is MNHEY and CDR2 SMNVEV (reference sequence). For the CDR3, the DNA is TGTGCCAGCAGTTTACGGGACAGGTATGGCGAGCAGTACTTC. This sequence encodes CASSLRDRYGEQYF.